These 14 T cell receptor beta chains originate from one sample sequenced in a study of shared clonotypes between healthy human individuals. TCRdb keeps only in-frame clones here, not all; method: immunoSEQ multiplex PCR. The sample holds 470,000 or so clones, 70% to 80% seen once. Sequenced input: PBMCs. The receptors originated from a middle-aged woman in good health. Some clones in this sample may be carry-over from other donors' samples.

This chain connects TRBV6-5 to TRBJ2-3, with D possibly called TRBD1 or TRBD2 (5 bases each). Germline CDR1 is MNHEY and CDR2 is SVGAGI. The length of the CDR3 is 14 residues. Trimming left V 10 bases short and J 3 bases short, with 17 bases between. The CDR3 nucleotides read TGTGCCACCTCCCTCTCAGGGAGAACAGATACGCAGTATTTT. This codes for CATSLSGRTDTQYF.

This clone was seen only once. The chain couples TRBV2 to TRBJ2-4, with 8 bases fitting TRBD2. V dropped 6 bases and J dropped 1; count of bases not matched to a gene: 5. In germline, CDR1 is SNHLY, CDR2 FYNNEI. This CDR3 has 15 amino acids. In DNA form, the CDR3 reads TGTGCCAGCAGGACTTCTAGCGGGGCCAAAAACATTCAGTACTTC. Its translation: CASRTSSGAKNIQYF.

The chain employs TRBV28 and TRBJ1-2; 8 bases are a match to TRBD1. Germline trimming cut 6 bases from V and 2 bases from J; bases unmatched to any gene: 5. This CDR3 spans 14 amino acids. Germline V gene sequence: CDR1 MDHEN, CDR2 SYDVKM. The CDR3: CASRRGTGNYGYTF. The CDR3 nucleotides are TGTGCCAGCAGACGAGGGACAGGCAACTATGGCTACACCTTC.

This chain links TRBV28 with TRBJ2-7, with a weak D call TRBD2 (6 bases). CDR3 size: 14 residues. With 3 bases removed from V and 2 bases from J, the gap between germline ends came to 11 bases. In germline, CDR1 is MDHEN, CDR2 SYDVKM. The CDR3 DNA reads TGTGCCAGCAGTTTGACGGGAGAGGCCTACGAGCAGTACTTC. This translates into CASSLTGEAYEQYF.

This clone was counted only a few times. DNA of the CDR3: TGTGCCTGGAGGGCCCCCTACAATGAGCAGTTCTTC. Its translation: CAWRAPYNEQFF. This chain connects TRBV30 to TRBJ2-1; no clear D. Per germline, CDR1 GTSNPN and CDR2 SVGIG (reference sequence). The CDR3 sequence is 12 residues long. V lost 3 bases and J lost 2, with 5 bases in between.

V usage is TRBV6-6 and J usage is TRBJ2-3, with D tentatively TRBD2 (6 bases). This CDR3 is 15 amino acids long. Trimming took off 3 bases at V and 5 bases at J, with 15 bases between the two ends. Germline CDR1 MNHNY, CDR2 SVGAGI (reference sequence). The CDR3 nucleotides read TGTGCCAGCAGTTATTCGGAGGGCCGGGGAGATACGCAGTATTTT. Its translation is CASSYSEGRGDTQYF.

The V and J genes are TRBV10-2 and TRBJ2-1; D is unresolved. Trimming removed 5 bases from V and 6 bases from J, with 11 bases in between. The CDR3 spans 13 residues. Per the germline V gene, CDR1 is WSHSY and CDR2 is SAAADI. CDR3 nucleotide sequence: TGCGCCAGCAGTCCGTCGCGGCTCAATGAGCAGTTCTTC. This codes for CASSPSRLNEQFF.

To note about this clone: An end of the junction differs from the germline gene, which may be a read error. J is TRBJ1-4 and V is TRBV5-4; TRBD1 aligns across 7 bases. Germline assignment: CDR1 SGHNT and CDR2 YYREEE (reference sequence). This CDR3 has 15 residues. The CDR3 DNA reads TGCGCCAGCAGCCGAGAGACAGGGAAGGAAGAAAAACTGTTTTTT. It specifies CASSRETGKEEKLFF.

This clone was observed a handful of times. V gene TRBV7-8 combines with J gene TRBJ1-2; possible D gene TRBD1, 5 bases. Germline lookup yields CDR1 SGHVS and CDR2 FQNEAQ. The CDR3 has 15 amino acids. V was trimmed by 3 bases and J by 3 bases, leaving 14 bases between them. The CDR3 spells CASSLGDWNYYGYTF. CDR3 DNA: TGTGCCAGCAGCTTGGGGGATTGGAACTACTATGGCTACACCTTC.

The V gene is TRBV7-9, the J gene TRBJ1-1; D gene uncertain. CDR1 and CDR2 from the germline V gene are SEHNR and FQNEAQ (reference sequence). Trimming shortened V by 1 base and J by 2 bases, and 5 bases separated the two germline ends. This CDR3 is 13 amino acids long. CDR3 region: CASSLESNTEAFF. The CDR3 DNA sequence: TGTGCCAGCAGCTTAGAAAGCAACACTGAAGCTTTCTTT.

V is TRBV19 and J is TRBJ2-1, with 8 nucleotides matching TRBD1. CDR1 and CDR2 (germline): LNHDA, SQIVND (reference sequence). Unmatched junction bases numbered 6, after V lost 4 bases and J lost 4 bases. This CDR3 region has 15 residues. The CDR3 nucleotides are TGTGCCAGTAGTACCGGGACAGGTGAATACAATGAGCAGTTCTTC. Translation gives CASSTGTGEYNEQFF.

Here the CDR3 reads CASSDLGSSYNEQFF. CDR3 DNA: TGTGCCAGCAGCGACCTTGGGAGCTCCTACAATGAGCAGTTCTTC. The chain links TRBV7-2 to TRBJ2-1, with TRBD2 as a possible D gene (5 bases). Looked up from germline, CDR1 is SGHTA and CDR2 is FQGNSA. The V gene lost 5 bases and the J gene lost 0 bases, with 11 bases spanning the gap. This CDR3 region has 15 residues. Supplemented by reference TRBV7-2 and TRBJ2-1, the full variable domain reads GAGVSQSPSNKVTEKGKDVELRCDPISGHTALYWYRQSLGQGLEFLIYFQGNSAPDKSGLPSDRFSAERTGGSVSTLTIQRTQQEDSAVYLCASSDLGSSYNEQFFGPGTRLTVL.

The chain carries TRBV7-9 and TRBJ2-3; 8 bases align to TRBD2. This CDR3 spans 12 amino acids. V shed 3 bases, J shed 10 bases, and the junction held 3 bases outside the gene matches. Germline values: CDR1 SEHNR, CDR2 FQNEAQ (reference sequence). The CDR3 DNA reads as TGTGCCAGCAGCTTGGTGCGGGAGGCGCAGTATTTT. This sequence encodes CASSLVREAQYF.

The rearrangement uses TRBV7-3 and TRBJ2-5; D may correspond to TRBD1 or TRBD2 (7 bases each). V lost 2 bases and J 5 bases, leaving 15 bases between the germline ends. Per the germline V gene, CDR1 is SGHTA and CDR2 is FQGTGA. This CDR3 contains 15 residues. The CDR3 reads CASSLPDREGETQYF. The DNA for the CDR3 is TGTGCCAGCAGCTTACCCGACAGGGAGGGGGAGACCCAGTACTTC.